The next 14 T cell receptor beta chains were all read from a single sample in a study of CXCR3-negative and CXCR3-positive naive CD8 T cells. UMI-labeled 5' RACE yielded the TRB cDNA libraries. Following a re-call of the 5' RACE reads, TCRdb has one entry per CDR3 protein and lacks DNA. Its clone listing holds 150,000 to 180,000 distinct CDR3 sequences. General study results and limits: Comparison of naive cells showed more hydrophobic TRB CDR3s in CXCR3-positive than in CXCR3-negative naive cells.

Their recognized antigens are unknown. Source material: naive CXCR3+ CD8+ T cells from blood. Subset noted: CD45RO-CCR7+CD27+CD95- naive CD8+ T cells expressing CXCR3 (TNR3+). These receptors were obtained from a human donor in good health. Some clones in this sample may be carry-over from other donors' samples.

The J gene is TRBJ2-1, the V gene TRBV15; lacking DNA, the TRBD1 call made by TCRdb goes unchecked. Germline assignment: CDR1 LNHNV and CDR2 YYDKDF (reference sequence). This CDR3 is built from 12 residues. CDR3 residues: CATSRAQGEQFF.

The chain carries TRBV7-9 and TRBJ2-2. The CDR3 runs to 13 residues. Per the germline V gene, CDR1 is SEHNR and CDR2 is FQNEAQ (reference sequence). This chain's CDR3 is CANLDPRTGELFF.

This rearrangement joins TRBV7-9 to TRBJ1-2; checking the TCRdb D call of TRBD1 is not possible without DNA. Germline values: CDR1 SEHNR, CDR2 FQNEAQ (reference sequence). The CDR3 contains 16 residues. The CDR3 here is CASSLATWGSDYGYTF.

The chain links TRBV28 to TRBJ2-7; TCRdb gives TRBD2 as the D gene, but with no DNA this cannot be confirmed. CDR3 size: 15 residues. The germline V gene has CDR1 MDHEN and CDR2 SYDVKM. CDR3 sequence reads: CASRTNSGGSYEQYF.

The chain recombines TRBV6-5 with TRBJ1-2; lacking DNA, the TRBD1 call made by TCRdb goes unchecked. The CDR3 sequence is 15 residues long. The germline CDR1 and CDR2 sequences are MNHEY and SVGAGI. CDR3 amino acids: CASSYSSGQGNGYTF.

The genes are TRBV5-6 and TRBJ1-1; absent DNA, TCRdb's TRBD1 call cannot be checked. Germline CDR1 is SGHDT and CDR2 is YYEEEE. The CDR3 consists of 16 residues. The CDR3 sequence: CASSLKAQGRGTEAFF. The entire variable domain, with the rest obtained from reference TRBV5-6 and TRBJ1-1, is as follows: DAGVTQSPTHLIKTRGQQVTLRCSPKSGHDTVSWYQQALGQGPQFIFQYYEEEERQRGNFPDRFSGHQFPNYSSELNVNALLLGDSALYLCASSLKAQGRGTEAFFGQGTRLTVV.

The genes are TRBV7-3 and TRBJ1-1; the D call from TCRdb, TRBD1, cannot be confirmed without DNA. This CDR3 has 14 amino acids. Germline V gene lookup returns CDR1 SGHTA and CDR2 FQGTGA. The CDR3 spells CASSSQGPNTEAFF.

The chain recombines TRBV19 with TRBJ2-1; without DNA, the TCRdb call of TRBD1 cannot be checked. Germline CDR1 LNHDA, CDR2 SQIVND (reference sequence). The CDR3 runs to 15 residues. The CDR3 region is CASSITPRGYNEQFF. The complete variable domain, with remaining parts taken from reference TRBV19 and TRBJ2-1, reads DGGITQSPKYLFRKEGQNVTLSCEQNLNHDAMYWYRQDPGQGLRLIYYSQIVNDFQKGDIAEGYSVSREKKESFPLTVTSAQKNPTAFYLCASSITPRGYNEQFFGPGTRLTVL.

The CDR3: CASSANSLGNNQPQHF. V is TRBV7-8 and J is TRBJ1-5. The CDR3 totals 16 residues. Germline loops: CDR1 SGHVS, CDR2 FQNEAQ. The whole variable domain, remainder taken from reference TRBV7-8 and TRBJ1-5, is GAGVSQSPRYKVAKRGQDVALRCDPISGHVSLFWYQQALGQGPEFLTYFQNEAQLDKSGLPSDRFFAERPEGSVSTLKIQRTQQEDSAVYLCASSANSLGNNQPQHFGDGTRLSIL.

The chain recombines TRBV12-5 with TRBJ2-1; checking the TCRdb D call of TRBD1 is not possible without DNA. The CDR3 is 15 residues long. The germline V gene encodes CDR1 LGHNT and CDR2 FRNRAP. Here the CDR3 reads CASGLSLGDYNEQFF.

This sequence joins TRBV20-1 and TRBJ1-5; TCRdb picks TRBD1, but there is no DNA to check that call. The CDR3 length is 14 residues. Germline V gene lookup returns CDR1 DFQATT and CDR2 SNEGSKA (reference sequence). CDR3 in amino acids: CSARDRGINQPQHF.

V usage is TRBV20-1 and J usage is TRBJ2-7; TCRdb's assignment of TRBD2 cannot be checked, as there is no DNA. This CDR3 region has 13 residues. The germline gives CDR1 DFQATT, CDR2 SNEGSKA (reference sequence). CDR3 region: CSARWLANYEQYF.

The V call is TRBV7-9, the J call TRBJ2-1; the D gene TCRdb calls, TRBD2, cannot be checked with no DNA. Germline V gives CDR1 SEHNR, CDR2 FQNEAQ (reference sequence). The CDR3 length is 21 residues. CDR3 amino acids: CASSSPLSGTSEPISYNEQFF.

The chain employs TRBV29-1 and TRBJ2-1. Germline V gene data show CDR1 as SQVTM and CDR2 as ANQGSEA. The CDR3 totals 11 residues. CDR3 region: CSVLASGEQFF.